These 21 T cell receptor beta chains originate from one sample sequenced in a study of cytomegalovirus exposure and HLA in healthy donors (dated by TCRdb to about 2017). To prepare the library, the immunoSEQ multiplex PCR assay was applied. A mixture of 60 forward primers for TCR Vbeta segments and 13 reverse primers for TCR Jbeta segments was used in the multiplex PCR. This is the immuneACCESS table as TCRdb keeps it, with only in-frame sequences that have V and J called. A part of the clones is gone; compared with another copy, unresolved V genes explain less than half, and the rest is unexplained. This sample lists fewer than 150,000 clones; around 75% were detected once. Clones ranked in the top ten supply around 3.2% of the sample. The material sequenced was PBMCs. These receptors all come from a man aged 25-45 years in good health and CMV-seronegative.

The genes are TRBV5-6 and TRBJ1-1; TRBD1 matches at 9 bases. CDR1 is SGHDT, CDR2 YYEEEE, per germline. CDR3 length: 16 residues. V gave up 2 bases and J gave up 0 bases; unmatched junction bases: 5. The CDR3, as DNA: TGTGCCAGCAGCTTCATCGGGACAGGGATGAACACTGAAGCTTTCTTT. Protein sequence: CASSFIGTGMNTEAFF.

The chain recombines TRBV6-1 with TRBJ2-3; 11 bases map to TRBD1. Germline assignment: CDR1 MNHNS and CDR2 SASEGT. The CDR3 contains 15 residues. The V and J ends lost 7 bases and 4 bases, in that order; junction bases with no gene match: 7. CDR3: CASTTGQGGADTQYF. In nucleotides, the CDR3 is TGTGCCAGCACAACGGGACAGGGGGGCGCAGATACGCAGTATTTT.

Here the CDR3 reads CASSQAGRGLTYEQYF. CDR3 nucleotide sequence: TGCGCCAGCAGCCAAGCAGGGCGGGGGCTAACCTACGAGCAGTACTTC. The rearrangement uses TRBV4-1 and TRBJ2-7; tentatively, D is TRBD2 (7 bases). The CDR3 runs 16 residues. Trimming shortened V by 1 base and J by 2 bases, and 15 bases separated the two germline ends. Germline V gives CDR1 MGHRA, CDR2 YSYEKL.

Concerning this clone itself: The junction differs from germline at one of its ends, possibly a read error. The J gene is TRBJ2-7, the V gene TRBV20-1; D might be TRBD2 (6 bases). The CDR3 has 11 residues. Per the germline V gene, CDR1 is DFQATT and CDR2 is SNEGSKA (reference sequence). CDR3: CSARGLSEQYF. The CDR3 nucleotides are TGCAGTGCAAGAGGACTATCCGAGCAGTACTTC.

The rearrangement uses TRBV23-1 and TRBJ1-6; D remains ambiguous. TRBV23-1 is designated an ORF whose function remains uncertain. This CDR3 region has 18 residues. The ends were cut back, 0 bases at V and 0 bases at J, with 12 bases in the middle. CDR3 sequence (DNA): TGCGCCAGCAGTCAATCGCGAGGCGTTAGCTCCTATAATTCACCCCTCCACTTT. Translating gives CASSQSRGVSSYNSPLHF.

J is TRBJ2-3 and V is TRBV2; D is unresolved. The V gene's germline CDR1 is SNHLY and CDR2 FYNNEI. This CDR3 spans 14 amino acids. V shed 5 bases and J shed 5 bases, with 14 bases lying between them. CDR3 DNA sequence: TGTGCCAGCAGTTTTTCGATAACACAAGATACGCAGTATTTT. It codes for CASSFSITQDTQYF.

The chain employs TRBV11-1 and TRBJ1-1, with D possibly TRBD1 on 5 matching bases. V lost 2 bases to trimming and J lost 1 base, with 8 bases between them. The germline gives CDR1 SGHAT, CDR2 FQDESV (reference sequence). The CDR3 sequence is 14 residues long. CDR3 in DNA: TGTGCCAGCAGCTTAAGACAGAAGAACACTGAAGCTTTCTTT. Translated: CASSLRQKNTEAFF.

The V gene is TRBV6-5, the J gene TRBJ2-5, with D maybe TRBD2 (6 bases). CDR3 length: 13 residues. Between the trimmed V and J ends, which lost 5 bases and 2 bases, there was a span of 9 bases. Germline V CDR1 and CDR2: MNHEY, SVGAGI. The CDR3, as DNA: TGTGCCAGCAGTGTAAGCGGGCAAGAGACCCAGTACTTC. It translates to CASSVSGQETQYF.

V usage is TRBV2 and J usage is TRBJ2-1; TRBD2 agrees at 10 bases. V shed 6 bases, J shed 1 base, and the junction held 6 bases outside the gene matches. The CDR3 totals 16 residues. Germline CDR1 reads SNHLY; CDR2 reads FYNNEI. For the CDR3, the DNA is TGTGCCAGCAGACCCAGGACTAGCGGTTCCTACAATGAGCAGTTCTTC. Translated: CASRPRTSGSYNEQFF.

As concerns this clone: The same CDR3 can be traced to other DNA sequences in this sample. The chain combines TRBV18 with TRBJ2-7, with TRBD1 matching over 9 bases. The germline V gene encodes CDR1 KGHSH and CDR2 LQKENI. J was trimmed by 2 bases and V by 3 bases; bases with no gene match: 2. The CDR3 extends over 14 amino acids. CDR3 nucleotide sequence: TGTGCCAGCTCACCGGGGACAGGGACCTACGAGCAGTACTTC. Protein sequence: CASSPGTGTYEQYF.

This clone was seen only once. V and J are TRBV6-5 and TRBJ2-3; TRBD1 agrees at 9 bases. Trimming at V came to 6 bases and at J to 3 bases, leaving 7 bases not matched to a gene. The V gene's germline CDR1 is MNHEY and CDR2 SVGAGI. The CDR3 runs 15 residues. The CDR3 nucleotides read TGTGCCAGCAGACCCGGGACAGGGCGTACAGATACGCAGTATTTT. Residues: CASRPGTGRTDTQYF.

Notes on this clone: The germline gene is not matched at one end of the junction; a read error may be the cause. The V call is TRBV4-3, the J call TRBJ1-4; D remains unclear. The CDR3 contains 9 residues. The V gene's germline CDR1 is LGHNA and CDR2 YSLEER. The CDR3, as DNA: TGCGCCAGCAGCCCTTCTGGCGGGTTT. Residues: CASSPSGGF.

The chain carries TRBV4-1 and TRBJ1-6; 7 nucleotides align to TRBD1. Germline loops: CDR1 MGHRA, CDR2 YSYEKL. The CDR3 is 17 residues long. V was pared by 3 bases and J by 2 bases, with 7 bases of the junction left unmatched. The CDR3 here is CASSQGQKSAYNSPLHF. CDR3 bases: TGCGCCAGCAGCCAGGGACAGAAGTCTGCCTATAATTCACCCCTCCACTTT.

The V call is TRBV5-6, the J call TRBJ2-5; 8 nucleotides agree with TRBD1. This CDR3 region has 13 residues. V lost 3 bases, J lost 3 bases, and 1 base stayed unmatched. The germline V gene has CDR1 SGHDT and CDR2 YYEEEE. For the CDR3, the DNA is TGTGCCAGCAGCTGGACAGGGAAAGAGACCCAGTACTTC. It is translated as CASSWTGKETQYF.

This clone was detected only a few times. The V call is TRBV4-2, the J call TRBJ2-7, with 9 bases fitting TRBD1. The germline gives CDR1 LGHNA, CDR2 YNFKEQ. V lost 1 base to trimming and J lost 3 bases; unmatched junction nucleotides: 4. The CDR3 is 15 residues long. CDR3 nucleotides: TGTGCCAGCAGCCAAGGATTGGGACAGGGCTACGAGCAGTACTTC. Its translation is CASSQGLGQGYEQYF.

This chain joins TRBV6-1 and TRBJ2-5, with 7 bases lining up with TRBD2. Germline CDR1 MNHNS, CDR2 SASEGT. The ends lost 5 bases at V and 5 bases at J; junction bases unmatched: 11. CDR3 length equals 15 residues. The DNA of the CDR3 is TGTGCCAGCAGTCCTGGGTCGCTTAGCGGGGAGACCCAGTACTTC. This gives the protein CASSPGSLSGETQYF.

The chain has TRBV6-1 and TRBJ1-5; 9 nucleotides line up with TRBD1. J was trimmed by 9 bases and V by 4 bases; bases with no gene match: 4. CDR1 is MNHNS, CDR2 SASEGT, per germline. The CDR3 loop spans 13 amino acids. The CDR3 protein is CASSGGTGLPQHF. DNA for the CDR3: TGTGCCAGCAGTGGGGGGACAGGGCTGCCCCAGCATTTT.

The chain employs TRBV30 and TRBJ1-4; TRBD1 aligns across 7 bases. Germline V lookup: CDR1 GTSNPN, CDR2 SVGIG (reference sequence). J was trimmed by 2 bases and V by 8 bases; bases with no gene match: 5. The CDR3 is 13 residues long. The DNA of the CDR3 is TGTGCCGGGCAACAGGGGACTAATGAAAAACTGTTTTTT. Amino acid sequence: CAGQQGTNEKLFF.

Comments on this clone: The junction does not match germline at one end; this may be a read error. The chain has TRBV27 and TRBJ2-5, with 9 bases identical to TRBD2. This CDR3 spans 14 amino acids. Germline CDR1 MNHEY, CDR2 SMNVEV (reference sequence). As DNA, the CDR3 is TGTGCCAGCAGCTTATTAGCGGGAGTAACTGCGCAGTACTTC. Protein sequence: CASSLLAGVTAQYF.

The V and J genes are TRBV30 and TRBJ1-2; D is unresolved. The CDR3 sequence is 12 residues long. Germline V gives CDR1 GTSNPN, CDR2 SVGIG (reference sequence). The germline V and J ends were trimmed by 1 base and 8 bases, with 11 bases remaining between them. The CDR3 is CAWSGRAGGYTF. CDR3 DNA sequence: TGTGCCTGGAGTGGCCGGGCGGGCGGCTACACCTTC. The full variable domain, with the rest looked up from reference TRBV30 and TRBJ1-2, is SQTIHQWPATLVQPVGSPLSLECTVEGTSNPNLYWYRQAAGRGLQLLFYSVGIGQISSEVPQNLSASRPQDRQFILSSKKLLLSDSGFYLCAWSGRAGGYTFGSGTRLTVV.

The chain combines TRBV27 with TRBJ2-1; 10 bases fit TRBD2. The junction had 0 bases not matched to a gene; V was cut back by 2 bases and J by 8 bases. The germline gives CDR1 MNHEY, CDR2 SMNVEV (reference sequence). CDR3 length: 13 residues. The CDR3 DNA is TGTGCCAGCAGTTTAGGGACTAGCGATGAGCAGTTCTTC. It yields the protein CASSLGTSDEQFF.